This T cell receptor beta chain came from a study of cytomegalovirus exposure and HLA in healthy donors. Overall study findings and caveats: Earlier analysis yielded a pattern in which most TCR beta V segments were productive about 87% or about 30% of the time. It is likely that the observed cluster of highly shared sequence variants was a sequencing artifact.

Comments on this clone: Its target is not known.

The CDR3 is made up of 16 amino acids. CDR1 SGHTS and CDR2 YDEGEE come from the germline V gene. Trimming at V came to 3 bases and at J to 3 bases, leaving 4 bases not matched to a gene. In the PCR, 60 Vbeta and 13 Jbeta primers were used. Some clones are missing from TCRdb's copy, which holds only in-frame ones; the method was immunoSEQ multiplex PCR. The profile covers about 170,000 clones, with about 82% appearing a single time and approximately 0.78% taken by the ten largest. The receptor was derived from a young woman in good health and CMV-seronegative. V usage is TRBV5-8 and J usage is TRBJ2-3; 13 bases agree with TRBD2. The specimen was PBMCs. The CDR3 DNA follows: TGTGCCAGCAGCTCGGGGACTAGCGGGAATACAGATACGCAGTATTTT. This encodes CASSSGTSGNTDTQYF.